Each of the 29 T cell receptor beta chains below was sequenced from the same sample in a study of monozygotic twins with inflammatory bowel disease. With the 5' RACE reads reprocessed, TCRdb shows one record per CDR3 protein and no DNA. The sample includes 140,000 to 150,000 distinct CDR3 sequences. Sequencing was done on a sample of blood. These receptors all stem from a human donor with ulcerative colitis or Crohn's disease, or a healthy co-twin of an affected twin (not recorded which).

The chain couples TRBV5-1 to TRBJ1-2; the D call from TCRdb, TRBD1, cannot be confirmed without DNA. CDR3 length: 17 amino acids. The germline gives CDR1 SGHRS, CDR2 YFSETQ. The CDR3 is CASSLTFSGTANYGYTF.

The chain carries TRBV30 and TRBJ1-2; lacking DNA, the TRBD1 call made by TCRdb goes unchecked. Germline-derived CDR1 and CDR2 are GTSNPN and SVGIG (reference sequence). CDR3 length equals 12 residues. This CDR3 is CARGKGNYGYTF.

The CDR3 sequence is CASSPTFRGRDRTEAFF. The J gene is TRBJ1-1, the V gene TRBV7-2; TCRdb selects TRBD1, and the lack of DNA leaves this call unchecked. From germline, CDR1 is SGHTA and CDR2 FQGNSA. CDR3 length equals 17 residues.

Here the CDR3 reads CATSEAGGSPEQFF. The chain carries TRBV24-1 and TRBJ2-1; there is no DNA to check the TCRdb D call of TRBD2. Germline-derived CDR1 and CDR2 are KGHDR and SFDVKD. The CDR3 runs to 14 residues.

The chain couples TRBV6-1 to TRBJ1-5; with no DNA, the TCRdb D assignment of TRBD1 cannot be verified. This CDR3 contains 15 residues. The germline V gene encodes CDR1 MNHNS and CDR2 SASEGT. This CDR3 reads CASSEGGARNQPQHF.

The J gene is TRBJ2-3, the V gene TRBV4-3; lacking DNA, the TRBD2 call made by TCRdb goes unchecked. CDR3 length: 14 amino acids. In germline, CDR1 is LGHNA, CDR2 YSLEER. This CDR3 reads CASKGTLSTDTQYF.

The V call is TRBV20-1, the J call TRBJ2-6. Germline CDR1 and CDR2: DFQATT and SNEGSKA (reference sequence). The CDR3 is made up of 14 amino acids. The CDR3 spells CSAREVDGANVLTF.

CDR3 amino acids: CSARVWKMTDNEQFF. The rearrangement links TRBV20-1 to TRBJ2-1. Germline V gives CDR1 DFQATT, CDR2 SNEGSKA (reference sequence). The length of the CDR3 is 15 residues.

V gene TRBV28 combines with J gene TRBJ1-1; TCRdb names TRBD1, which stays unverified in the absence of DNA. CDR1 MDHEN and CDR2 SYDVKM come from the germline V gene. The CDR3 contains 13 residues. The CDR3: CASSAGGNTEAFF. Based on the CDR3 plus reference TRBV28 and TRBJ1-1, the full variable domain is DVKVTQSSRYLVKRTGEKVFLECVQDMDHENMFWYRQDPGLGLRLIYFSYDVKMKEKGDIPEGYSVSREKKERFSLILESASTNQTSMYLCASSAGGNTEAFFGQGTRLTVV.

The V call is TRBV7-3, the J call TRBJ2-3; there is no DNA to check the TCRdb D call of TRBD1. Germline CDR1 reads SGHTA; CDR2 reads FQGTGA. The CDR3 has 15 residues. The CDR3 is CASSSRGGFTDTQYF.

The V gene is TRBV12-3 or TRBV12-4, the J gene TRBJ2-7; no DNA is available, so the TRBD2 call from TCRdb remains unchecked. This CDR3 is 14 amino acids long. The CDR3 reads CASSRTSGIYEQYF.

The V call is TRBV10-3, the J call TRBJ2-1; the TCRdb call, TRBD2, lacks DNA for checking. The CDR3 totals 16 residues. Germline values: CDR1 ENHRY, CDR2 SYGVKD. The CDR3 reads CAISESRAGARDEQFF.

The V and J genes are TRBV20-1 and TRBJ2-7; TCRdb designates TRBD2, a call that cannot be tested without DNA. In germline, CDR1 is DFQATT, CDR2 SNEGSKA (reference sequence). This CDR3 comprises 17 residues. Here the CDR3 reads CSARGTSGSGAFYEQYF.

The chain carries TRBV7-8 and TRBJ2-7. The CDR3 has 15 residues. CDR1 and CDR2 from the germline V gene are SGHVS and FQNEAQ. The CDR3 sequence: CASGRRHDRTYEQYF.

The rearrangement joins TRBV3-1 to TRBJ2-1; the D call from TCRdb, TRBD2, cannot be confirmed without DNA. Germline CDR1 reads LGHDT; CDR2 reads YNNKEL (reference sequence). The length of the CDR3 is 15 residues. The CDR3 region is CASSLRDFSYNEQFF.

CDR3 sequence reads: CASSQEPGQSYEQYF. The chain couples TRBV4-3 to TRBJ2-7; as DNA is missing, the TRBD1 call by TCRdb cannot be tested. Looked up from germline, CDR1 is LGHNA and CDR2 is YSLEER. CDR3 length equals 15 residues.

The chain joins TRBV29-1 to TRBJ1-2; the D gene TCRdb calls, TRBD1, cannot be checked with no DNA. Germline loops: CDR1 SQVTM, CDR2 ANQGSEA. The CDR3 totals 14 residues. The CDR3 protein is CSVVTRGELFGYTF.

The V call is TRBV5-1, the J call TRBJ2-7. The CDR3 loop spans 12 amino acids. The germline CDR1 and CDR2 sequences are SGHRS and YFSETQ. The CDR3 reads CASSRRGYEQYF.

This chain links TRBV7-2 with TRBJ2-1; with no DNA, the TCRdb D assignment of TRBD1 cannot be verified. Germline CDR1 SGHTA, CDR2 FQGNSA. The CDR3 has 15 residues. CDR3 sequence reads: CASSSGRSGNNEQFF.

The CDR3: CASSEVGSGEQFF. This chain uses TRBV25-1 with TRBJ2-1. Looked up from germline, CDR1 is MGHDK and CDR2 is SYGVNS. The CDR3 extends over 13 amino acids. Full variable domain (missing parts from reference TRBV25-1 and TRBJ2-1): EADIYQTPRYLVIGTGKKITLECSQTMGHDKMYWYQQDPGMELHLIHYSYGVNSTEKGDLSSESTVSRIRTEHFPLTLESARPSHTSQYLCASSEVGSGEQFFGPGTRLTVL.

The V call is TRBV12-3 or TRBV12-4, the J call TRBJ1-6. CDR3 length equals 14 residues. CDR3 protein: CASPGAAANSPLHF.

J is TRBJ1-1 and V is TRBV12-3 or TRBV12-4. This CDR3 contains 13 residues. The CDR3 loop reads CASSPQANTEAFF.

CDR3 region: CAWSGATDTQYF. The chain couples TRBV30 to TRBJ2-3. This CDR3 is 12 amino acids long. The germline gives CDR1 GTSNPN, CDR2 SVGIG (reference sequence).

This chain uses TRBV20-1 with TRBJ2-7; TCRdb names TRBD1, which stays unverified in the absence of DNA. Looked up from germline, CDR1 is DFQATT and CDR2 is SNEGSKA (reference sequence). The CDR3 spans 13 residues. CDR3 residues: CSAPGVRSYEQYF.

V usage is TRBV6-2 or TRBV6-3 and J usage is TRBJ2-1. CDR1 is MNHEY, CDR2 SVGEGT, per germline. The CDR3 runs 13 residues. The CDR3 loop reads CASSRGPYNEQFF.

The chain carries TRBV9 and TRBJ2-1; without DNA, the TCRdb call of TRBD2 cannot be checked. There are 16 residues in the CDR3. Per germline, CDR1 SGDLS and CDR2 YYNGEE. The CDR3 loop reads CASSLGGTSGGRDQFF.

The rearrangement links TRBV6-1 to TRBJ1-1; TCRdb gives TRBD1 as the D gene, but with no DNA this cannot be confirmed. Germline assignment: CDR1 MNHNS and CDR2 SASEGT. There are 14 residues in the CDR3. CDR3 amino acids: CATKQGPPNTEAFF.

This chain uses TRBV5-6 with TRBJ1-6. Germline V gene data show CDR1 as SGHDT and CDR2 as YYEEEE. This CDR3 is 13 amino acids long. CDR3 in amino acids: CASSLDHPSPLHF.

V and J are TRBV4-2 and TRBJ1-1; lacking DNA, the TRBD1 call made by TCRdb goes unchecked. CDR3 length: 16 residues. The germline gives CDR1 LGHNA, CDR2 YNFKEQ. CDR3 in amino acids: CASSQDGGDGDTEAFF.